The 8 T cell receptor beta chains in this list originate from one sample, sequenced in a study of identical twins. TCRdb used MiXCR to reprocess the 5' RACE reads, holding one entry per CDR3 protein. The sample has around 490,000 distinct CDR3 sequences, roughly 15% seen once. This sample was shared with a second study, whose subject was yellow fever vaccine responses in identical twins.

What was sequenced was CD4+ T cells sorted from blood. The receptors derive from a woman between 18 and 29 years old in good health.

The V call is TRBV6-1, the J call TRBJ2-7, with a possible D match to TRBD2 (5 bases). This CDR3 comprises 13 residues. Germline-derived CDR1 and CDR2 are MNHNS and SASEGT. The V and J ends lost 7 bases and 3 bases respectively, with 13 bases between them. For the CDR3, the DNA is TGTGCCAGCACCCCTGGACGGGACTACGAGCAGTACTTC. Its translation is CASTPGRDYEQYF.

Written as DNA, the CDR3 is TGTGCCAGCAATTCGTGGGACACAACCTACGAGCAGTACTTC. Its protein product is CASNSWDTTYEQYF. The chain is built from TRBV28 and TRBJ2-7, with a tentative D call TRBD1 (6 bases). In germline, CDR1 is MDHEN, CDR2 SYDVKM. Trimming removed 7 bases from V and 2 bases from J, with 15 bases in between. The CDR3 contains 14 residues.

The V call is TRBV4-1, the J call TRBJ2-5; D is possibly TRBD2 (5 bases). Trimming took 0 bases from V and 2 from J, leaving 22 bases between them. This CDR3 comprises 19 residues. The germline CDR1 and CDR2 sequences are MGHRA and YSYEKL. The CDR3 DNA follows: TGCGCCAGCAGCCAAGACAACCCTAAGACTATGGAGTTACAAGAGACCCAGTACTTC. Residues: CASSQDNPKTMELQETQYF.

In this sample, this clonotype turned up a few times. J is TRBJ2-5 and V is TRBV19, with unresolved D. The CDR3 length is 15 residues. CDR1 and CDR2 (germline): LNHDA, SQIVND (reference sequence). The V end lost 4 bases, the J end lost 2 bases, and 14 bases lay between the germline ends. The CDR3 DNA follows: TGTGCCAGTAGTACCAATACAGTTGTTCAAGAGACCCAGTACTTC. This codes for CASSTNTVVQETQYF. Full variable domain (outside the CDR3, taken from reference TRBV19 and TRBJ2-5): DGGITQSPKYLFRKEGQNVTLSCEQNLNHDAMYWYRQDPGQGLRLIYYSQIVNDFQKGDIAEGYSVSREKKESFPLTVTSAQKNPTAFYLCASSTNTVVQETQYFGPGTRLLVL.

This clonotype came up many times. The chain recombines TRBV29-1 with TRBJ2-5; TRBD1 might be the D (6 bases). Trimming shortened V by 6 bases and J by 4 bases, and 15 bases separated the two germline ends. This CDR3 is built from 13 residues. Germline CDR1 reads SQVTM; CDR2 reads ANQGSEA. This CDR3 is CSVGQNRAETQYF. CDR3 DNA sequence: TGCAGCGTAGGACAGAACAGGGCAGAGACCCAGTACTTC.

The chain combines TRBV20-1 with TRBJ2-3; tentative D call: TRBD2 (6 bases). Trimming shortened V by 4 bases and J by 6 bases, and 17 bases separated the two germline ends. The CDR3 consists of 14 residues. CDR1 is DFQATT, CDR2 SNEGSKA, per germline (reference sequence). The CDR3 here is CSAKLPRRGDTQYF. The CDR3 nucleotides are TGCAGTGCTAAGCTTCCTCGGCGGGGTGATACGCAGTATTTT.

This clonotype was seen more than once but under ten times. This sequence joins TRBV10-3 and TRBJ1-1, with TRBD1 as a possible D gene (5 bases). Trimming left V 10 bases short and J 3 bases short, with 15 bases between. This CDR3 is built from 13 residues. Germline CDR1 reads ENHRY; CDR2 reads SYGVKD. The CDR3 coding sequence is TGTGCCACGGGGTCGGGGCTGGACACTGAAGCTTTCTTT. Its translation is CATGSGLDTEAFF.

This clonotype was observed many times. The chain joins TRBV12-3 or TRBV12-4 to TRBJ2-7; weak D call: TRBD2 (5 bases). V lost 5 bases, J lost 5 bases, and 22 bases lay in between. The CDR3 has 16 residues. Written as DNA, the CDR3 is TGTGCCAGCAGTCCCCGGGCGACCGGGATAGTCCACGAGCAGTACTTC. Its translation: CASSPRATGIVHEQYF.